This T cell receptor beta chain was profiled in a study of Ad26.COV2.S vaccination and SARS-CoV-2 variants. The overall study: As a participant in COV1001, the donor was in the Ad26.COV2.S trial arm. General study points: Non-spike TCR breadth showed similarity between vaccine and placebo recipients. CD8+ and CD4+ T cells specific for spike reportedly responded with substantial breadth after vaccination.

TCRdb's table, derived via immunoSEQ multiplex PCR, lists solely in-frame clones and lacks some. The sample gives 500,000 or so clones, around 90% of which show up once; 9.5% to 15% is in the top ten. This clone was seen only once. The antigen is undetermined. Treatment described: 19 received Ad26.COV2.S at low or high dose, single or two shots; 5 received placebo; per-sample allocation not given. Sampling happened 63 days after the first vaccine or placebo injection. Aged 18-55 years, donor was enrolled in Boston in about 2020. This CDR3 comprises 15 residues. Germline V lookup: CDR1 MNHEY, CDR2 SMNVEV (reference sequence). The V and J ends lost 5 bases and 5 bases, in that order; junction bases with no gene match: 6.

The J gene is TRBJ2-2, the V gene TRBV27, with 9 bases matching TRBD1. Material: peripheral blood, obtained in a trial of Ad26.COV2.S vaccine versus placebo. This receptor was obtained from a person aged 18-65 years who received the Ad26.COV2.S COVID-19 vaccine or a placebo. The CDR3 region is CASSETGGVTGELFF. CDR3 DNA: TGTGCCAGCAGTGAGACAGGGGGAGTAACCGGGGAGCTGTTTTTT.